A selection of T cell receptor beta chains follows, all from one sample in a study of Graves' ophthalmopathy and Graves' hyperthyroidism. TCRdb re-derived calls from the multiplex PCR reads in MiXCR, one entry per CDR3 protein. This table has 350,000 to 400,000 distinct CDR3 sequences, 15% to 19% appearing once. The specimen sequenced was peripheral blood. The receptors shown here come from a woman aged 18-35 years with stable Graves' hyperthyroidism. CDR3s include the opening cysteine and the closing phenylalanine or tryptophan. D genes are given only for firm matches. Rows give clone size only sometimes, using once, few, many, or a class for an expanded clone.

d_call: TRBD1
clone_size: many
j_call: TRBJ2-7
v_call: TRBV11-2
cdr3_aa: CASSWTGVGSYEQYF
cdr3_nt: TGTGCCAGCAGCTGGACAGGGGTGGGCTCCTACGAGCAGTACTTC

d_call: TRBD1
clone_size: many
j_call: TRBJ1-2
v_call: TRBV10-3
cdr3_aa: CAVFGTEPGYTF
cdr3_nt: TGTGCCGTATTCGGGACAGAGCCTGGCTACACCTTC

d_call: NA
clone_size: NA
j_call: TRBJ2-7
v_call: TRBV27
cdr3_aa: CASSFNRLSYEQYF
cdr3_nt: TGTGCCAGCAGTTTTAACAGACTCTCCTACGAGCAGTACTTC

d_call: TRBD1
clone_size: many
j_call: TRBJ1-1
v_call: TRBV7-3
cdr3_aa: CASSLTGGSEAFF
cdr3_nt: TGTGCCAGCAGCTTGACAGGGGGCAGTGAAGCTTTCTTT

d_call: TRBD2
clone_size: many
j_call: TRBJ2-7
v_call: TRBV2
cdr3_aa: CASTRSGGISYEQYF
cdr3_nt: TGTGCCAGCACGCGGAGCGGGGGAATCTCCTACGAGCAGTACTTC

d_call: TRBD1
clone_size: NA
j_call: TRBJ1-1
v_call: TRBV27
cdr3_aa: CASSWTGVMYTEACF
cdr3_nt: TGTGCCAGCAGTTGGACAGGGGTCATGTACACTGAAGCTTGCTTT

d_call: NA
clone_size: many
j_call: TRBJ1-6
v_call: TRBV6-1
cdr3_aa: CASTSLNLNNSPLHF
cdr3_nt: TGTGCCAGCACGTCCCTCAACCTAAATAATTCACCCCTCCACTTT

d_call: NA
clone_size: many
j_call: TRBJ1-1
v_call: TRBV2
cdr3_aa: CASSEILQGYTEAFF
cdr3_nt: TGTGCCAGCAGTGAAATCTTACAGGGATACACTGAAGCTTTCTTT

d_call: NA
clone_size: few
j_call: TRBJ1-5
v_call: TRBV6-1
cdr3_aa: CASSENPQKPQHF
cdr3_nt: TGTGCCAGCAGTGAAAACCCCCAGAAGCCCCAGCATTTT

d_call: NA
clone_size: many
j_call: TRBJ1-2
v_call: TRBV12-3/TRBV12-4
cdr3_aa: CASSLKQAVRGGYTF
cdr3_nt: TGTGCCAGCAGTTTAAAACAGGCGGTTCGGGGTGGCTACACCTTC

d_call: NA
clone_size: many
j_call: TRBJ1-1
v_call: TRBV12-3/TRBV12-4
cdr3_aa: CASSLAGLTEAFF
cdr3_nt: TGTGCCAGCAGTTTGGCGGGGTTAACTGAAGCTTTCTTT

d_call: NA
clone_size: few
j_call: TRBJ2-5
v_call: TRBV3-1
cdr3_aa: CASSQVGHLETQYF
cdr3_nt: TGTGCCAGCAGCCAAGTGGGACACTTAGAGACCCAGTACTTC

d_call: TRBD1
clone_size: many
j_call: TRBJ2-2
v_call: TRBV11-2
cdr3_aa: CASSWGQGAGELFF
cdr3_nt: TGTGCCAGCAGCTGGGGACAGGGGGCCGGGGAGCTGTTTTTT

d_call: TRBD1
clone_size: many
j_call: TRBJ1-2
v_call: TRBV6-1
cdr3_aa: CASSEGQSRNYGYTF
cdr3_nt: TGTGCCAGCAGTGAGGGACAGTCCCGCAACTATGGCTACACCTTC

d_call: NA
clone_size: many
j_call: TRBJ2-6
v_call: TRBV28
cdr3_aa: CASSLSGGWASGANVLTF
cdr3_nt: TGTGCCAGCAGTTTATCGGGGGGCTGGGCCTCTGGGGCCAACGTCCTGACTTTC

d_call: NA
clone_size: NA
j_call: TRBJ1-5
v_call: TRBV12-3/TRBV12-4
cdr3_aa: CASSLGGQLSIQPQHF
cdr3_nt: TGTGCCAGCAGTTTAGGAGGTCAGCTAAGTATACAGCCCCAGCATTTT

d_call: TRBD2
clone_size: NA
j_call: TRBJ2-7
v_call: TRBV6-1
cdr3_aa: CASTRQASGGPGEQYF
cdr3_nt: TGTGCCAGCACCCGTCAGGCTAGCGGGGGGCCGGGCGAGCAGTACTTC

d_call: TRBD1
clone_size: many
j_call: TRBJ1-1
v_call: TRBV19
cdr3_aa: CASSIDPWTGDTEAFF
cdr3_nt: TGTGCCAGTAGTATAGATCCATGGACAGGGGACACTGAAGCTTTCTTT

d_call: NA
clone_size: many
j_call: TRBJ1-1
v_call: TRBV7-9
cdr3_aa: CASSLANVMATEAFF
cdr3_nt: TGTGCCAGCAGCTTAGCCAACGTGATGGCCACTGAAGCTTTCTTT

d_call: TRBD2
clone_size: NA
j_call: TRBJ2-5
v_call: TRBV5-6
cdr3_aa: CASSAGVSGGERQETQYF
cdr3_nt: TGTGCCAGCAGCGCCGGGGTTAGCGGGGGGGAAAGACAAGAGACCCAGTACTTC

d_call: TRBD1
clone_size: NA
j_call: TRBJ2-2
v_call: TRBV10-3
cdr3_aa: CAISEFGTGRGELFF
cdr3_nt: TGTGCCATCAGTGAATTCGGGACAGGGAGGGGGGAGCTGTTTTTT

d_call: TRBD1
clone_size: many
j_call: TRBJ2-4
v_call: TRBV11-2
cdr3_aa: CASTSGTENIQYF
cdr3_nt: TGTGCCAGCACCTCGGGGACAGAAAACATTCAGTACTTC

d_call: TRBD2
clone_size: many
j_call: TRBJ2-2
v_call: TRBV6-1
cdr3_aa: CASSLFLAGAAGELFF
cdr3_nt: TGTGCCAGCAGTCTTTTTCTAGCGGGGGCGGCCGGGGAGCTGTTTTTT

d_call: NA
clone_size: NA
j_call: TRBJ2-2
v_call: TRBV20-1
cdr3_aa: CSARSAGTQNTGELFF
cdr3_nt: TGCAGTGCTAGATCCGCCGGGACACAGAACACCGGGGAGCTGTTTTTT

d_call: NA
clone_size: NA
j_call: TRBJ1-2
v_call: TRBV6-1
cdr3_aa: CASSAGTGYTF
cdr3_nt: TGTGCCAGCAGTGCAGGGACGGGCTACACCTTC

d_call: TRBD1
clone_size: many
j_call: TRBJ1-5
v_call: TRBV5-5
cdr3_aa: CASSSQRGPEPQHF
cdr3_nt: TGTGCCAGCAGCTCTCAGAGGGGGCCGGAGCCCCAGCATTTT

d_call: NA
clone_size: NA
j_call: TRBJ1-1
v_call: TRBV7-9
cdr3_aa: CASSFVGKTEAFF
cdr3_nt: TGTGCCAGCAGCTTTGTGGGGAAGACTGAAGCTTTCTTT

d_call: TRBD1
clone_size: many
j_call: TRBJ1-2
v_call: TRBV19
cdr3_aa: CASSPEQGSLYGYTF
cdr3_nt: TGTGCCAGTAGTCCCGAACAGGGGTCACTCTATGGCTACACCTTC

d_call: NA
clone_size: few
j_call: TRBJ2-4
v_call: TRBV20-1
cdr3_aa: CSASFVGTKNIQYF
cdr3_nt: TGCAGTGCTTCCTTTGTGGGCACCAAAAACATTCAGTACTTC

d_call: TRBD1
clone_size: NA
j_call: TRBJ2-7
v_call: TRBV20-1
cdr3_aa: CSARTGGGLSYEQYF
cdr3_nt: TGCAGTGCTAGAACAGGGGGCGGTCTCTCCTACGAGCAGTACTTC

d_call: NA
clone_size: NA
j_call: TRBJ2-5
v_call: TRBV4-2
cdr3_aa: CASSLRHRAEETQYF
cdr3_nt: TGTGCCAGCAGCCTCCGGCATAGGGCGGAAGAGACCCAGTACTTC

d_call: NA
clone_size: many
j_call: TRBJ2-4
v_call: TRBV6-5
cdr3_aa: CASSYSLAAKNIQYF
cdr3_nt: TGTGCCAGCAGTTACTCGTTGGCGGCCAAAAACATTCAGTACTTC

d_call: NA
clone_size: many
j_call: TRBJ1-1
v_call: TRBV6-5
cdr3_aa: CASSLLIRTEAFF
cdr3_nt: TGTGCCAGCAGTTTACTGATTCGCACTGAAGCTTTCTTT

d_call: NA
clone_size: many
j_call: TRBJ1-1
v_call: TRBV7-9
cdr3_aa: CASSLASGRGPEAFF
cdr3_nt: TGTGCCAGCAGCTTAGCCTCAGGCAGGGGCCCTGAAGCTTTCTTT

d_call: TRBD1
clone_size: many
j_call: TRBJ1-2
v_call: TRBV6-1
cdr3_aa: CASSGDSHTF
cdr3_nt: TGTGCCAGCAGTGGGGACAGTCACACCTTC

d_call: NA
clone_size: many
j_call: TRBJ2-5
v_call: TRBV11-2
cdr3_aa: CASSSLRVGKETQYF
cdr3_nt: TGTGCCAGCAGCTCCCTGAGGGTGGGGAAAGAGACCCAGTACTTC

d_call: NA
clone_size: many
j_call: TRBJ2-7
v_call: TRBV7-8
cdr3_aa: CASSLPGDTTYEQYF
cdr3_nt: TGTGCCAGCAGCTTGCCGGGGGACACCACCTACGAGCAGTACTTC

d_call: NA
clone_size: many
j_call: TRBJ2-7
v_call: TRBV20-1
cdr3_aa: CSARDPGSSYEQYF
cdr3_nt: TGCAGTGCTAGAGATCCTGGGAGCTCCTACGAGCAGTACTTC

d_call: NA
clone_size: many
j_call: TRBJ2-7
v_call: TRBV28
cdr3_aa: CASSPRQRVSHEQYF
cdr3_nt: TGTGCCAGCAGTCCGCGACAGCGTGTGAGCCACGAGCAGTACTTC

d_call: NA
clone_size: many
j_call: TRBJ1-5
v_call: TRBV11-2
cdr3_aa: CASSFDRFNQPQHF
cdr3_nt: TGTGCCAGCAGCTTCGACAGGTTCAATCAGCCCCAGCATTTT

d_call: TRBD1
clone_size: many
j_call: TRBJ1-1
v_call: TRBV29-1
cdr3_aa: CSVGLGQQNTEAFF
cdr3_nt: TGCAGCGTTGGCTTGGGACAGCAGAACACTGAAGCTTTCTTT

d_call: NA
clone_size: few
j_call: TRBJ2-7
v_call: TRBV4-1
cdr3_aa: CASSHFFGEQYF
cdr3_nt: TGCGCCAGCAGCCATTTCTTCGGCGAGCAGTACTTC

d_call: NA
clone_size: many
j_call: TRBJ2-6
v_call: TRBV19
cdr3_aa: CASSIGPGRSSGANVLTF
cdr3_nt: TGTGCCAGTAGTATAGGACCGGGACGGAGCTCTGGGGCCAACGTCCTGACTTTC

d_call: NA
clone_size: many
j_call: TRBJ2-5
v_call: TRBV7-9
cdr3_aa: CASSAGQRQETQYF
cdr3_nt: TGTGCCAGCAGCGCGGGACAGCGTCAAGAGACCCAGTACTTC

d_call: NA
clone_size: many
j_call: TRBJ1-5
v_call: TRBV4-2
cdr3_aa: CASSQVRGSNSNQPQHF
cdr3_nt: TGTGCCAGCAGCCAAGTTCGCGGTTCAAATAGCAATCAGCCCCAGCATTTT

d_call: NA
clone_size: many
j_call: TRBJ1-5
v_call: TRBV12-3/TRBV12-4
cdr3_aa: CASRRGLGPQHF
cdr3_nt: TGTGCCAGCAGAAGGGGCCTAGGTCCCCAGCATTTT

d_call: NA
clone_size: many
j_call: TRBJ2-7
v_call: TRBV7-2
cdr3_aa: CASSLRTEDNYEQYF
cdr3_nt: TGTGCCAGCAGCTTAAGGACAGAGGATAACTACGAGCAGTACTTC

d_call: TRBD1
clone_size: NA
j_call: TRBJ1-2
v_call: TRBV12-3/TRBV12-4
cdr3_aa: CASSSDRQRGYGYTF
cdr3_nt: TGTGCCAGCAGTTCGGACAGGCAGCGGGGCTATGGCTACACCTTC

d_call: NA
clone_size: many
j_call: TRBJ2-4
v_call: TRBV3-1
cdr3_aa: CASSQRGQNIQYF
cdr3_nt: TGTGCCAGCAGCCAGCGGGGCCAAAACATTCAGTACTTC

d_call: TRBD1
clone_size: NA
j_call: TRBJ1-5
v_call: TRBV6-2/TRBV6-3
cdr3_aa: CASSSYTGDQPQHF
cdr3_nt: TGTGCCAGCAGTTCCTATACAGGGGATCAGCCCCAGCATTTT

d_call: NA
clone_size: many
j_call: TRBJ2-7
v_call: TRBV20-1
cdr3_aa: CSAGQRGEQYF
cdr3_nt: TGCAGTGCTGGGCAGCGAGGGGAGCAGTACTTC